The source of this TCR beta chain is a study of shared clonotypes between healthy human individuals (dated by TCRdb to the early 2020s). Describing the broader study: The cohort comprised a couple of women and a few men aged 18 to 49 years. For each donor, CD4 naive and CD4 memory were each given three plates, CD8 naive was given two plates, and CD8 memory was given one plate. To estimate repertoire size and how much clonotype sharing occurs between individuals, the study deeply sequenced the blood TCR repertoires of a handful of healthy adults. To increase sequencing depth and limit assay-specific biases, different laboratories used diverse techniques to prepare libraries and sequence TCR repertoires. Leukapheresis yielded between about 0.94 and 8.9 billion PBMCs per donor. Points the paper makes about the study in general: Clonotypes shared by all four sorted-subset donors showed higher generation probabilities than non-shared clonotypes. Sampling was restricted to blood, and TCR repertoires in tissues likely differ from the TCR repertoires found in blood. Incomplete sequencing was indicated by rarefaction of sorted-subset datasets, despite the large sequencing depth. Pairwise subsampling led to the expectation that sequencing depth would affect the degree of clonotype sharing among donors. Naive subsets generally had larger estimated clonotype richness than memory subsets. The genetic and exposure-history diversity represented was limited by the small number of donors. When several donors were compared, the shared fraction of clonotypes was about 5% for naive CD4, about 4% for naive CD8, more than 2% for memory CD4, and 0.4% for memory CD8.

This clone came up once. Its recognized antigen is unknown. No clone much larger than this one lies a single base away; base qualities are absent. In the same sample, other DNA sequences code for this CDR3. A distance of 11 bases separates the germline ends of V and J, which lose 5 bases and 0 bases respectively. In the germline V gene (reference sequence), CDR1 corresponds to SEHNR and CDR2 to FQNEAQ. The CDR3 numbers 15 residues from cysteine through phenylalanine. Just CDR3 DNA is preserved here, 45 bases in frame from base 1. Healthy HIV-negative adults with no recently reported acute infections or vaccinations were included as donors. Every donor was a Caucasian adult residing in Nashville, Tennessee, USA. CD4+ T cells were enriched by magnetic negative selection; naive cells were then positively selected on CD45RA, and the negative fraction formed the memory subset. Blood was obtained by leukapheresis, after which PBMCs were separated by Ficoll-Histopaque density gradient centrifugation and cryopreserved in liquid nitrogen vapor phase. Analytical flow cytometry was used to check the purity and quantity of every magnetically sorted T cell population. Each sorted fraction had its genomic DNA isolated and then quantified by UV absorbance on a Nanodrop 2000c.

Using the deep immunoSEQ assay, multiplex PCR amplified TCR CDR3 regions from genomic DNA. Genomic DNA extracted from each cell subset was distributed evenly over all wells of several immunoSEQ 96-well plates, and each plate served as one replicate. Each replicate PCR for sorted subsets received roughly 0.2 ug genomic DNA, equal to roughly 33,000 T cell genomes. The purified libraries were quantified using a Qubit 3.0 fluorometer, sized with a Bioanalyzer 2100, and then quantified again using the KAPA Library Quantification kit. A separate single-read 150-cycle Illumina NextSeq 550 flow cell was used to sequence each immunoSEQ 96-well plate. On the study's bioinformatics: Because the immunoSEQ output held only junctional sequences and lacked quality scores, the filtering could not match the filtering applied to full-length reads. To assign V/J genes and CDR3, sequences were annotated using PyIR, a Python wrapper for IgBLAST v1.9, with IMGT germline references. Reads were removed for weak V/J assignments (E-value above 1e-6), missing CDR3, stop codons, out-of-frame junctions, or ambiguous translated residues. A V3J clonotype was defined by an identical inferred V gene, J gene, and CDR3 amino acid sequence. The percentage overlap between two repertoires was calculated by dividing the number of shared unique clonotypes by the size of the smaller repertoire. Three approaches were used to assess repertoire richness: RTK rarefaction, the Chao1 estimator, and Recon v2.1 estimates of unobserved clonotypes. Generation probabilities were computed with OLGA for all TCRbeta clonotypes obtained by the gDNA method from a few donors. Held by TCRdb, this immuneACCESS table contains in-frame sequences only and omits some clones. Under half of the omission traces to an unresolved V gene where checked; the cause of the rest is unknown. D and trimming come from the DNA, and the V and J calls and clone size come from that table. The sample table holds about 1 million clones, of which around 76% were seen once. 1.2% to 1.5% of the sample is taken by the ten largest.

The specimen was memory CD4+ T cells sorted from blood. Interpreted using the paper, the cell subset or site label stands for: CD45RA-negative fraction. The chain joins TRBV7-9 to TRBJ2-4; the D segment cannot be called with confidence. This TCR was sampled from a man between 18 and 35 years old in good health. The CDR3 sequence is CASSPSELAKNIQYF. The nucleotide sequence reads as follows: TGTGCCAGCAGCCCTTCGGAGCTAGCCAAAAACATTCAGTACTTC.